Shown below are 22 T cell receptor beta chains from a single sample sequenced in a study of blood T cell repertoires in COVID-19. Repertoires were generated with immunoSEQ multiplex PCR, while TCRdb's copy carries only in-frame clones and drops some. The table records about 81,000 clones, 91% of them present only once. Specimen: peripheral blood. The source of these receptors is a woman aged 50 to 60 in a cohort sampled during active COVID-19.

The V gene is TRBV5-6, the J gene TRBJ2-7; 9 bases line up with TRBD2. Trimming at V came to 1 base and at J to 3 bases, leaving 11 bases not matched to a gene. The germline gives CDR1 SGHDT, CDR2 YYEEEE. This CDR3 has 17 residues. This chain's CDR3 is CASSLRPSGAKLYEQYF. The CDR3 region has the DNA TGTGCCAGCAGCTTGCGGCCTAGCGGGGCGAAGCTCTACGAGCAGTACTTC. Full variable domain (remainder filled in from reference TRBV5-6 and TRBJ2-7): DAGVTQSPTHLIKTRGQQVTLRCSPKSGHDTVSWYQQALGQGPQFIFQYYEEEERQRGNFPDRFSGHQFPNYSSELNVNALLLGDSALYLCASSLRPSGAKLYEQYFGPGTRLTVT.

The chain joins TRBV5-1 to TRBJ2-1; 7 bases agree with TRBD1. CDR1 and CDR2 from the germline V gene are SGHRS and YFSETQ. The CDR3 extends over 14 amino acids. Trimming took 1 base from V and 5 from J; bases not matched to a gene: 3. The CDR3 region has the DNA TGCGCCAGCAGCTTGCAAACAGGGGACAATGAGCAGTTCTTC. It translates to CASSLQTGDNEQFF.

CDR3 protein: CASSRDKGTGGIYF. The CDR3 DNA sequence: TGTGCCAGCAGCCGGGACAAGGGAACTGGCGGCATATATTTT. V and J are TRBV3-1 (or the pseudogene TRBV3-2) and TRBJ1-3; possibly TRBD1 for D (6 bases). Trimming took off 4 bases at V and 12 bases at J, with 19 bases between the two ends. This CDR3 comprises 14 residues. Germline-derived CDR1 and CDR2 are LGHDT and YNNKEL (reference sequence).

The gene calls are TRBV19 and TRBJ2-1; TRBD2 agrees at 8 bases. The CDR3 contains 15 residues. The junction had 9 bases not matched to a gene; V was cut back by 5 bases and J by 6 bases. Germline assignment: CDR1 LNHDA and CDR2 SQIVND (reference sequence). The CDR3 bases are TGTGCCAGTAGTGCGAGCGGGAGACTGGTCAATGAGCAGTTCTTC. It encodes CASSASGRLVNEQFF.

This clone was detected once. The V gene is TRBV10-3, the J gene TRBJ2-2, with TRBD1 matching over 7 bases. The CDR3 has 16 amino acids. V trimming: 4 bases; J trimming: 5 bases; junction bases outside the gene matches: 10. Germline loops: CDR1 ENHRY, CDR2 SYGVKD. In DNA form, the CDR3 reads TGTGCCATCAGTGTCGCTCAGGGGGTACGAACCGGGGAGCTGTTTTTT. It encodes CAISVAQGVRTGELFF.

V gene TRBV18 combines with J gene TRBJ1-1, with a possible D match to TRBD1 (5 bases). Trimming took off 1 base at V and 2 bases at J, with 8 bases between the two ends. CDR3 length: 14 residues. CDR1 and CDR2 (germline): KGHSH, LQKENI. CDR3 coding DNA: TGTGCCAGCTCACCACTTAGGGGAAACACTGAAGCTTTCTTT. Translated: CASSPLRGNTEAFF.

The chain couples TRBV19 to TRBJ1-1; 7 positions agree with TRBD1. The CDR3 is 12 residues long. Trimming at V came to 8 bases and at J to 7 bases, leaving 7 bases not matched to a gene. Germline CDR1 LNHDA, CDR2 SQIVND (reference sequence). The CDR3 nucleotides are TGTGCCAGTTGGAGACAGGGTGGTGAAGCTTTCTTT. Translating it yields CASWRQGGEAFF.

The chain employs TRBV5-1 and TRBJ2-1; maybe TRBD2 (6 bases). V lost 2 bases and J lost 0, with 15 bases in between. The CDR3 runs to 17 residues. CDR1 is SGHRS and CDR2 is YFSETQ in the germline V gene. CDR3 DNA sequence: TGCGCCAGCAGCTTTCGCGAAGCGGGCAGCTCCTACAATGAGCAGTTCTTC. Translation: CASSFREAGSSYNEQFF.

The V gene is TRBV30, the J gene TRBJ1-2, with D perhaps TRBD1 (6 bases). Per the germline V gene, CDR1 is GTSNPN and CDR2 is SVGIG (reference sequence). This CDR3 spans 14 amino acids. V dropped 5 bases and J dropped 4 bases, with 17 bases sitting between them. Here the CDR3 reads CAWDPRGGSYGYTF. DNA for the CDR3: TGTGCCTGGGACCCGCGGGGGGGCAGCTATGGCTACACCTTC.

The chain has TRBV2 and TRBJ2-4, with 7 bases that match TRBD1. The germline CDR1 and CDR2 sequences are SNHLY and FYNNEI. V lost 5 bases to trimming and J lost 5 bases; unmatched junction nucleotides: 6. The CDR3 length is 14 residues. CDR3 nucleotides: TGTGCCAGCAGTAAAGACAGGGCCCAAAACATTCAGTACTTC. Protein sequence: CASSKDRAQNIQYF.

A single count supports this clone. The chain links TRBV5-1 to TRBJ1-2; 11 bases are shared with TRBD1. The germline V gene has CDR1 SGHRS and CDR2 YFSETQ. The trim removed 4 bases at V and 6 bases at J, leaving 11 bases unmatched. This CDR3 comprises 16 residues. CDR3 coding DNA: TGCGCCAGCAGCCTCGGGACAGGGGGATATGGGAATGGCTACACCTTC. Amino acid sequence: CASSLGTGGYGNGYTF. The full variable domain, its missing parts supplied by reference TRBV5-1 and TRBJ1-2, is KAGVTQTPRYLIKTRGQQVTLSCSPISGHRSVSWYQQTPGQGLQFLFEYFSETQRNKGNFPGRFSGRQFSNSRSEMNVSTLELGDSALYLCASSLGTGGYGNGYTFGSGTRLTVV.

The CDR3 here is CASSAGGTYNEQFF. CDR3 nucleotides: TGTGCCAGCTCAGCGGGAGGGACCTACAATGAGCAGTTCTTC. The rearrangement links TRBV27 to TRBJ2-1; 10 bases agree with TRBD2. Germline V CDR1 and CDR2: MNHEY, SMNVEV (reference sequence). V dropped 8 bases and J dropped 2; count of bases not matched to a gene: 3. The CDR3 has 14 amino acids.

The J gene is TRBJ1-1, the V gene TRBV3-1 (or the pseudogene TRBV3-2); unclear D gene. The CDR3 has 12 amino acids. The ends were cut back, 4 bases at V and 2 bases at J, with 5 bases in the middle. Germline V gives CDR1 LGHDT, CDR2 YNNKEL (reference sequence). The CDR3 loop is CASSPPNTEAFF. As DNA, the CDR3 is TGTGCCAGCAGCCCCCCTAACACTGAAGCTTTCTTT.

The chain couples TRBV29-1 to TRBJ1-2, with a possible D match to TRBD1 (6 bases). Trimming pared 7 bases from V and 3 bases from J, leaving 18 bases between. This CDR3 contains 14 residues. CDR1 is SQVTM and CDR2 is ANQGSEA in the germline V gene. CDR3 coding DNA: TGCAGCGCCCGAATACGGGACACGGACTATGGCTACACCTTC. It codes for CSARIRDTDYGYTF.

This chain connects TRBV5-4 to TRBJ2-4; 12 nucleotides match TRBD2. Trimming removed 5 bases from V and 8 bases from J; junction bases left unmatched: 5. The CDR3 length is 14 residues. Germline V lookup: CDR1 SGHNT, CDR2 YYREEE (reference sequence). CDR3 DNA: TGTGCCAGCAGGCTGACTAGCGGGAGTGACATTCAGTACTTC. This translates into CASRLTSGSDIQYF.

The CDR3 nucleotides read TGTGCCAGCAGCTTAGCAATCGAACGATGGACAGAAGTGAACACTGAAGCTTTCTTT. It encodes CASSLAIERWTEVNTEAFF. The chain combines TRBV11-2 with TRBJ1-1; maybe TRBD1 (6 bases). CDR1 and CDR2 (germline): SGHAT, FQNNGV. Trimming took 1 base from V and 0 from J, leaving 21 bases between them. The CDR3 covers 19 residues. Looking up the rest from reference TRBV11-2 and TRBJ1-1 gives the full variable domain: EAGVAQSPRYKIIEKRQSVAFWCNPISGHATLYWYQQILGQGPKLLIQFQNNGVVDDSQLPKDRFSAERLKGVDSTLKIQPAKLEDSAVYLCASSLAIERWTEVNTEAFFGQGTRLTVV.

The gene calls are TRBV5-4 and TRBJ1-2; D remains unclear. This CDR3 comprises 13 residues. Germline lookup yields CDR1 SGHNT and CDR2 YYREEE (reference sequence). CDR3 nucleotides: TGTGCACCCCCTCCGCGGCCTAACTATGGCTACACCTTC. Translated, it gives CAPPPRPNYGYTF.

DNA of the CDR3: TGTGCCACTGGAGGGGGTTGGGACAGGGGGCCAAAATGTGATTCGAACACTGAAGCTTTCTTT. This codes for CATGGGWDRGPKCDSNTEAFF. The J gene is TRBJ1-1, the V gene TRBV24-1, with 12 bases identical to TRBD1. V lost 10 bases to trimming and J lost 1 base; unmatched junction nucleotides: 24. This CDR3 region has 21 residues. The germline V gene has CDR1 KGHDR and CDR2 SFDVKD.

The genes are TRBV30 and TRBJ1-1; TRBD1 aligns across 9 bases. The V and J ends lost 7 bases and 3 bases, in that order; junction bases with no gene match: 3. Germline loops: CDR1 GTSNPN, CDR2 SVGIG (reference sequence). This CDR3 spans 12 amino acids. The chain's CDR3 is CASDRGDTEAFF. For the CDR3, the DNA is TGTGCCTCCGACAGGGGGGACACTGAAGCTTTCTTT.

The J gene is TRBJ2-7, the V gene TRBV20-1; D may be TRBD1 (6 bases). The CDR3 is made up of 12 amino acids. CDR1 DFQATT and CDR2 SNEGSKA come from the germline V gene (reference sequence). Trimming removed 3 bases at V and 7 bases at J, with 13 bases between. CDR3 region: CSASLGTGEQYF. CDR3 sequence (DNA): TGCAGTGCTAGTCTGGGTACAGGGGAGCAGTACTTC.

This chain's CDR3 is CASSPPGTGGREQFF. The CDR3 DNA is TGTGCCAGCTCACCCCCGGGGACAGGCGGCAGGGAGCAGTTCTTC. The chain recombines TRBV18 with TRBJ2-1; TRBD1 agrees at 8 bases. Trimming removed 3 bases from V and 10 bases from J; junction bases left unmatched: 11. The CDR3 length is 15 residues. CDR1 and CDR2 from the germline V gene are KGHSH and LQKENI.

V and J are TRBV11-2 and TRBJ2-2; D call uncertain. Germline-derived CDR1 and CDR2 are SGHAT and FQNNGV. Trimming stripped 8 bases from V and 2 bases from J, with 9 bases between. The CDR3 has 13 amino acids. CDR3 coding DNA: TGTGCCAGCTCTCGCAGAAACACCGGGGAGCTGTTTTTT. Protein: CASSRRNTGELFF.